The clone carrying this T cell receptor beta chain was picked up many times. The antigen is unknown. The authors produced cDNA by 5'RACE using 10-nucleotide random UMIs. TCRdb recomputed calls from the 5' RACE reads with MiXCR, one row per CDR3 protein. The sample consists of about 71,000 distinct CDR3 sequences, roughly 13% of them appearing once. The time point: longitudinal time-point 1 (baseline). Unsorted libraries were prepared from 2 million PBMCs held at -80 C. These data belong to a study of neurological immune-mediated disorders. Study observations and caveats: Because no CDR3 amino acid sequences were shared across subjects by expanded clones, private repertoires were suggested in all groups. Healthy controls had more TCR clonal expansion than multiple sclerosis, which showed the least, whereas HTLV-1-associated myelopathy showed the most.

The CDR3 totals 15 residues. The germline gives CDR1 SGHRS, CDR2 YFSETQ. V shed 0 bases, J shed 3 bases, and the junction held 3 bases outside the gene matches. The gene calls are TRBV5-1 and TRBJ2-3, with TRBD1 identical over 8 bases. The TCR originated in a female donor with HTLV-1-associated myelopathy (HAM/TSP). The sequenced sample was PBMCs. The DNA of the CDR3 is TGCGCCAGCAGCTTGGTCACAGGGGGGACAGATACGCAGTATTTT. Amino acid sequence: CASSLVTGGTDTQYF.